This T cell receptor beta chain was profiled in a study of blood T cell repertoires in COVID-19. At the level of the study: The analysed material was cDNA or gDNA that came from T cells, B-cell-depleted T cells, or PBMCs.

The repertoire was sequenced with immunoSEQ multiplex PCR; TCRdb's copy has only in-frame clones and lacks some. This table has approximately 200,000 clones, approximately 86% appearing once. Trimming cost V 0 bases and J 5 bases; bases outside gene matches: 4. Per germline, CDR1 SGHNT and CDR2 YYREEE (reference sequence). This CDR3 has 14 residues. Which cohort a participant joined came from the clinical history participants gave. Shortly before study entry, within 2 weeks, exposed participants had met a COVID-19 case. Sequenced: PBMCs or T cells enriched from blood (not recorded which). This receptor was obtained from a woman aged 25 to 39 who had been exposed to COVID-19. The chain links TRBV5-4 to TRBJ2-5, with 7 nucleotides matching TRBD2. CDR3 sequence: CASSLAGREETQYF. DNA of the CDR3: TGTGCCAGCAGCTTGGCCGGGCGGGAGGAGACCCAGTACTTC.